These 10 T cell receptor beta chains originate from one sample sequenced in a study of lymphopenia after photon versus proton radiotherapy (dated by TCRdb to between 2018 and 2020). Libraries were constructed by the immunoSEQ multiplex PCR assay. This immuneACCESS table, as held by TCRdb, lists in-frame sequences with V and J called but not all clones. Of the missing ones, under half trace to an unresolved V gene in checked studies; the others have no known cause. Present in this sample are approximately 160,000 clones, around 85% of which were seen just once. Around 5% of the sample is held by the ten biggest clonotypes. This material consisted of peripheral blood, taken from a patient treated with photon-based radiotherapy. These receptor sequences come from a man in his forties or fifties with gastric cancer.

The genes are TRBV27 and TRBJ2-3; the D gene is possibly TRBD1 (6 bases). Germline assignment: CDR1 MNHEY and CDR2 SMNVEV (reference sequence). This CDR3 has 15 residues. The V end lost 6 bases, the J end lost 2 bases, and 15 bases lay between the germline ends. CDR3 residues: CASSYQGWNTDTQYF. CDR3 bases: TGTGCCAGCAGCTACCAGGGGTGGAACACAGATACGCAGTATTTT.

The chain couples TRBV7-2 to TRBJ2-7, with 10 bases lining up with TRBD2. The J segment lost 3 bases and the V segment lost 2 bases, leaving 7 bases of the junction unmatched. CDR1 and CDR2 from the germline V gene are SGHTA and FQGNSA. CDR3 length equals 16 residues. The chain's CDR3 is CASSLWTSGLGYEQYF. The CDR3 bases are TGTGCCAGCAGCTTATGGACTAGCGGCTTGGGCTACGAGCAGTACTTC.

V gene TRBV19 combines with J gene TRBJ2-7; D may be TRBD1 (6 bases). The V end lost 5 bases, the J end lost 6 bases, and 14 bases lay between the germline ends. CDR1 and CDR2 (germline): LNHDA, SQIVND (reference sequence). This CDR3 spans 13 amino acids. This chain's CDR3 is CASSSGHPGEQYF. Here the CDR3 DNA reads TGTGCCAGTAGTTCGGGACACCCGGGCGAGCAGTACTTC.

The chain uses TRBV4-1 and TRBJ2-7, with TRBD2 identical over 11 bases. The CDR3 loop spans 16 amino acids. V gave up 0 bases and J gave up 6 bases; unmatched junction bases: 7. Germline CDR1 reads MGHRA; CDR2 reads YSYEKL. Here the CDR3 reads CASSQDPRGLAGEQYF. In DNA form, the CDR3 reads TGCGCCAGCAGCCAAGATCCAAGAGGACTAGCGGGCGAGCAGTACTTC.

This clone was observed once. The genes are TRBV30 and TRBJ2-1; a weak D match, TRBD1 (6 bases). Germline CDR1 reads GTSNPN; CDR2 reads SVGIG (reference sequence). There are 13 residues in the CDR3. With 4 bases removed from V and 9 bases from J, the gap between germline ends came to 16 bases. In nucleotides, the CDR3 is TGTGCCTGGACCCGGGACCTCAGGGGTGAGCAGTTCTTC. It translates to CAWTRDLRGEQFF.

The table lists this clone with a count of one. The chain joins TRBV6-6 to TRBJ2-1; 12 bases agree with TRBD2. Germline trimming cut 6 bases from V and 6 bases from J; bases unmatched to any gene: 3. CDR1 MNHNY and CDR2 SVGAGI come from the germline V gene (reference sequence). The CDR3 covers 14 residues. The CDR3 here is CASRSTSGGNEQFF. CDR3 in DNA: TGTGCCAGCAGATCGACTAGCGGGGGCAATGAGCAGTTCTTC.

This chain connects TRBV29-1 to TRBJ2-7; 7 bases align to TRBD2. The CDR3 sequence is 11 residues long. Germline values: CDR1 SQVTM, CDR2 ANQGSEA. With 7 bases clipped from V and 2 bases from J, the junction kept 2 bases outside the gene matches. The CDR3 DNA sequence: TGCAGCGCTGGGGGGGCCTACGAGCAGTACTTC. Encoded protein: CSAGGAYEQYF.

There are a few counts of this clone. The CDR3 is CASSLSAGVDEQYF. CDR3 coding DNA: TGTGCCAGCAGCTTATCAGCGGGAGTAGACGAGCAGTACTTC. V is TRBV11-3 and J is TRBJ2-7; 8 nucleotides align to TRBD2. CDR1 and CDR2 from the germline V gene are SGHNT and YENEEA. The CDR3 loop spans 14 amino acids. Unmatched junction bases numbered 5, after V lost 2 bases and J lost 5 bases.

Only one count was recorded for this clone. The chain carries TRBV9 and TRBJ2-1, with 7 bases matching TRBD2. The CDR3 spans 14 residues. Germline V gene lookup returns CDR1 SGDLS and CDR2 YYNGEE. The V segment lost 3 bases and the J segment 6 bases; nucleotides outside the gene matches: 6. This chain's CDR3 is CASSDSGRFNEQFF. CDR3 in DNA: TGTGCCAGCAGCGATAGCGGGCGCTTCAATGAGCAGTTCTTC.

About this clone: Other DNA sequences in the sample encode the same CDR3. This rearrangement joins TRBV5-1 to TRBJ2-3, with D possibly being TRBD2 (7 bases). This CDR3 is 12 amino acids long. Trimming stripped 4 bases from V and 6 bases from J, with 9 bases between. Germline V gives CDR1 SGHRS, CDR2 YFSETQ. CDR3 sequence reads: CASSGGADTQYF. DNA for the CDR3: TGCGCCAGCAGCGGGGGGGCTGATACGCAGTATTTT.